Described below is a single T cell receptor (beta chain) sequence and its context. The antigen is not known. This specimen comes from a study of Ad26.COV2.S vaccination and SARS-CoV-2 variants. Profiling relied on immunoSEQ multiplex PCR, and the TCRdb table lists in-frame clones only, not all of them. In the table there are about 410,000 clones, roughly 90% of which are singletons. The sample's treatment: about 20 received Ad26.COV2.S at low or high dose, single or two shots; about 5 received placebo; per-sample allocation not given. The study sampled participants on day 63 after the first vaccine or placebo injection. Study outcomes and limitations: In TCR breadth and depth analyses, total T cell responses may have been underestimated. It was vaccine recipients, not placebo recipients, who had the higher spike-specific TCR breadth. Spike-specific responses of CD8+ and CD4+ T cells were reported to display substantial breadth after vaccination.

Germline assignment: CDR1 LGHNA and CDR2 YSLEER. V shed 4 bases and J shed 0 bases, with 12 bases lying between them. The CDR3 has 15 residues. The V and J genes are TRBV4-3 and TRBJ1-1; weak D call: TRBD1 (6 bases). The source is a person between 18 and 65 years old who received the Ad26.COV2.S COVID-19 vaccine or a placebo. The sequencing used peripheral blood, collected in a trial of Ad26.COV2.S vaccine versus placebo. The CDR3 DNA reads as TGCGCCAGCAGCCCTTGGGGACAACTGAACACTGAAGCTTTCTTT. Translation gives CASSPWGQLNTEAFF.